The 26 T cell receptor beta chains presented below share a single source sample, sequenced in a study of Ad26.COV2.S vaccination and SARS-CoV-2 variants. TCRdb's copy holds only in-frame clones and misses some; the assay was immunoSEQ multiplex PCR. Of about 350,000 clones in the sample, around 89% were seen once. As for treatment: around 19 received Ad26.COV2.S at low or high dose, single or two shots; about 5 received placebo; per-sample allocation not given. Each sample was drawn 63 days after the first injection (of vaccine or placebo). The sample in question was peripheral blood, obtained in a trial of Ad26.COV2.S vaccine versus placebo. These receptors all stem from a person aged 18-60 years who received the Ad26.COV2.S COVID-19 vaccine or a placebo.

This chain connects TRBV4-1 to TRBJ2-3; tentatively, D is TRBD1 (5 bases). The V end was cut by 0 bases, the J end by 4 bases, with 11 bases between. This CDR3 has 15 amino acids. Germline values: CDR1 MGHRA, CDR2 YSYEKL. The CDR3 is CASSQDTRVADTQYF. DNA for the CDR3: TGCGCCAGCAGCCAAGACACCAGGGTAGCAGATACGCAGTATTTT.

The chain uses TRBV27 and TRBJ1-4; 9 positions agree with TRBD1. V lost 6 bases and J lost 4; bases outside the gene matches: 9. The V gene's germline CDR1 is MNHEY and CDR2 SMNVEV (reference sequence). The CDR3 runs 16 residues. This CDR3 is CASSPLDRGINEKLFF. CDR3 DNA: TGTGCCAGCAGCCCCCTGGACAGGGGAATTAATGAAAAACTGTTTTTT.

The rearrangement links TRBV7-2 to TRBJ1-2, with D perhaps matching TRBD1 (6 bases). CDR1 and CDR2 (germline): SGHTA, FQGNSA. Trimming shortened V by 3 bases and J by 8 bases, and 19 bases separated the two germline ends. This CDR3 comprises 15 residues. The DNA for the CDR3 is TGTGCCAGCAGCTTTGCCGACCTCCAGGGGATCGGCTACACCTTC. This sequence encodes CASSFADLQGIGYTF.

The chain employs TRBV9 and TRBJ1-2; D unclear. The CDR3 loop spans 14 amino acids. CDR1 and CDR2 from the germline V gene are SGDLS and YYNGEE. The V and J ends lost 4 bases and 2 bases respectively, with 12 bases between them. CDR3 protein: CASSPRRTNYGYTF. The CDR3 region has the DNA TGTGCCAGCAGCCCACGACGGACCAACTATGGCTACACCTTC.

CDR3 in amino acids: CASSSTPPDPYEQYF. DNA for the CDR3: TGTGCCAGCAGCTCAACCCCCCCAGATCCCTACGAGCAGTACTTC. This chain connects TRBV7-8 to TRBJ2-7; D is ambiguous. Per the germline V gene, CDR1 is SGHVS and CDR2 is FQNEAQ. The CDR3 totals 15 residues. V shed 4 bases and J shed 2 bases, with 15 bases lying between them.

This chain uses TRBV5-1 with TRBJ2-2; 10 bases match TRBD2. CDR3 size: 16 residues. The V gene end was trimmed by 4 bases and the J gene end by 1 base; junction bases not matched to a gene: 4. Germline values: CDR1 SGHRS, CDR2 YFSETQ. CDR3 in DNA: TGCGCCAGCAGCCCGGGACTAGCGCAGAACACCGGGGAGCTGTTTTTT. The encoded protein is CASSPGLAQNTGELFF.

The rearrangement uses TRBV18 and TRBJ1-1; D is undetermined. Germline CDR1 reads KGHSH; CDR2 reads LQKENI. There are 14 residues in the CDR3. Trimming stripped 2 bases from V and 4 bases from J, with 11 bases between. The CDR3: CASSPALSGTEAFF. CDR3 DNA: TGTGCCAGCTCACCAGCGCTTTCCGGCACTGAAGCTTTCTTT.

The rearrangement joins TRBV7-9 to TRBJ2-1; TRBD2 matches at 8 bases. The CDR3 covers 16 residues. V trimming: 2 bases; J trimming: 10 bases; junction bases outside the gene matches: 13. In germline, CDR1 is SEHNR, CDR2 FQNEAQ (reference sequence). CDR3 residues: CASSLTAGERGREQFF. The CDR3 DNA sequence: TGTGCCAGCAGCTTAACAGCGGGGGAAAGGGGCAGGGAGCAGTTCTTC. The entire variable domain, with the rest obtained from reference TRBV7-9 and TRBJ2-1, is as follows: DTGVSQNPRHKITKRGQNVTFRCDPISEHNRLYWYRQTLGQGPEFLTYFQNEAQLEKSRLLSDRFSAERPKGSFSTLEIQRTEQGDSAMYLCASSLTAGERGREQFFGPGTRLTVL.

This chain uses TRBV3-1 (or the pseudogene TRBV3-2) with TRBJ2-2, with TRBD1 as a possible D gene (6 bases). Looked up from germline, CDR1 is LGHDT and CDR2 is YNNKEL (reference sequence). V lost 3 bases, J lost 7 bases, and 12 bases lay in between. This CDR3 spans 14 amino acids. The CDR3 is CASSQAGVDGELFF. The CDR3 DNA reads TGTGCCAGCAGCCAGGCAGGGGTTGACGGGGAGCTGTTTTTT.

The V and J genes are TRBV5-1 and TRBJ1-6, with D possibly TRBD1 on 5 matching bases. CDR3 length equals 14 residues. Germline CDR1 SGHRS, CDR2 YFSETQ. The ends were cut back, 4 bases at V and 6 bases at J, with 11 bases in the middle. This chain's CDR3 is CASSPGTGNSPLHF. The CDR3 region has the DNA TGCGCCAGCAGCCCTGGGACGGGTAATTCACCCCTCCACTTT.

The CDR3 loop is CASGARGLSGNTIYF. DNA for the CDR3: TGTGCTAGTGGTGCCCGGGGACTCTCTGGAAACACCATATATTTT. V and J are TRBV12-5 and TRBJ1-3, with D perhaps matching TRBD1 (5 bases). Per germline, CDR1 LGHNT and CDR2 FRNRAP. This CDR3 has 15 amino acids. Trimming took off 5 bases at V and 0 bases at J, with 11 bases between the two ends.

This chain joins TRBV11-2 and TRBJ1-5; D is perhaps TRBD1 (6 bases). The V end lost 4 bases, the J end lost 3 bases, and 13 bases lay between the germline ends. Looked up from germline, CDR1 is SGHAT and CDR2 is FQNNGV. The CDR3 has 15 amino acids. CDR3 sequence reads: CASSYSGAANQPQHF. DNA for the CDR3: TGTGCCAGCAGCTATTCGGGGGCTGCCAATCAGCCCCAGCATTTT.

The CDR3 loop reads CASSLEATQETQYF. The CDR3 nucleotides are TGTGCCAGCAGCTTGGAGGCCACCCAAGAGACCCAGTACTTC. The chain combines TRBV5-4 with TRBJ2-5; D gene ambiguous. Germline V lookup: CDR1 SGHNT, CDR2 YYREEE (reference sequence). Trimming left V 0 bases short and J 1 base short, with 7 bases between. The CDR3 sequence is 14 residues long.

Regarding this clone: Distinct nucleotide sequences in the sample also encode this CDR3. The chain uses TRBV7-2 and TRBJ2-7, with TRBD1 identical over 10 bases. CDR3 length: 14 amino acids. Germline values: CDR1 SGHTA, CDR2 FQGNSA. V gave up 5 bases and J gave up 3 bases; unmatched junction bases: 4. CDR3 sequence reads: CASSPGQGGYEQYF. CDR3 coding DNA: TGTGCCAGCAGCCCCGGACAGGGGGGCTACGAGCAGTACTTC.

The chain uses TRBV4-3 and TRBJ2-1, with D perhaps given as TRBD1 or TRBD2 (5 bases each). CDR3 length equals 15 residues. The ends were cut back, 0 bases at V and 8 bases at J, with 14 bases in the middle. From germline, CDR1 is LGHNA and CDR2 YSLEER. In DNA form, the CDR3 reads TGCGCCAGCAGCCAAGACAGGGCTGGGGGAGATGAGCAGTTCTTC. Translated: CASSQDRAGGDEQFF.

This chain joins TRBV5-1 and TRBJ1-1; maybe TRBD1 (5 bases). In germline, CDR1 is SGHRS, CDR2 YFSETQ. The V end lost 6 bases, the J end lost 0 bases, and 9 bases lay between the germline ends. There are 13 residues in the CDR3. CDR3 region: CASMTDMNTEAFF. CDR3 sequence (DNA): TGCGCCAGCATGACAGATATGAACACTGAAGCTTTCTTT.

The rearrangement joins TRBV11-3 to TRBJ2-5; no clear D gene. The CDR3 consists of 14 residues. The germline gives CDR1 SGHNT, CDR2 YENEEA. V dropped 5 bases and J dropped 2 bases, with 12 bases sitting between them. The CDR3 loop is CASSRPRKQETQYF. The CDR3 bases are TGTGCCAGCAGCCGGCCTAGGAAACAAGAGACCCAGTACTTC.

The rearrangement links TRBV5-4 to TRBJ2-3; TRBD2 matches 8 bases. The V gene end was trimmed by 2 bases and the J gene end by 1 base; junction bases not matched to a gene: 3. The V gene's germline CDR1 is SGHNT and CDR2 YYREEE (reference sequence). The CDR3 length is 15 residues. For the CDR3, the DNA is TGTGCCAGCAGCTTCGGCGGGGGGCGCACAGATACGCAGTATTTT. Translated: CASSFGGGRTDTQYF.

This chain uses TRBV28 with TRBJ2-1; D gene ambiguous. The CDR3 is 16 amino acids. Germline assignment: CDR1 MDHEN and CDR2 SYDVKM. Between the trimmed V and J ends, which lost 0 bases and 0 bases, there was a span of 9 bases. CDR3 amino acids: CASSLWARSSYNEQFF. In DNA, the CDR3 is TGTGCCAGCAGTTTATGGGCTAGGAGCTCCTACAATGAGCAGTTCTTC.

This chain connects TRBV6-2 or TRBV6-3 to TRBJ2-7; D is uncertain. This CDR3 spans 15 amino acids. Germline values: CDR1 MNHEY, CDR2 SVGEGT. Trimming pared 2 bases from V and 3 bases from J, leaving 14 bases between. The CDR3 coding sequence is TGTGCCAGCAGTTACCAAATCCGGACCCTCTACGAGCAGTACTTC. Its protein is CASSYQIRTLYEQYF.

The chain carries TRBV28 and TRBJ1-6; D call uncertain. Germline V gene sequence: CDR1 MDHEN, CDR2 SYDVKM. The CDR3 is made up of 13 amino acids. V lost 9 bases and J 5 bases, leaving 11 bases between the germline ends. The CDR3 coding sequence is TGTGCCAGTCGGCGCCAAAATAATTCACCCCTCCACTTT. Translation: CASRRQNNSPLHF. Full variable domain (remainder filled in from reference TRBV28 and TRBJ1-6): DVKVTQSSRYLVKRTGEKVFLECVQDMDHENMFWYRQDPGLGLRLIYFSYDVKMKEKGDIPEGYSVSREKKERFSLILESASTNQTSMYLCASRRQNNSPLHFGNGTRLTVT.

The chain combines TRBV6-6 with TRBJ1-1; TRBD1 might be the D (6 bases). Trimming removed 6 bases from V and 5 bases from J, with 10 bases in between. Germline V CDR1 and CDR2: MNHNY, SVGAGI (reference sequence). This CDR3 has 12 residues. The DNA for the CDR3 is TGTGCCAGCAGCTACAGGGAAACTGAAGCTTTCTTT. Protein product: CASSYRETEAFF.

The count of this clone is one. This chain connects TRBV27 to TRBJ2-7; 8 bases match TRBD2. CDR1 and CDR2 (germline): MNHEY, SMNVEV (reference sequence). The CDR3 consists of 15 residues. V lost 3 bases to trimming and J lost 2 bases; unmatched junction nucleotides: 6. CDR3 region: CASSFMAGGTYEQYF. In nucleotides, the CDR3 is TGTGCCAGCAGTTTTATGGCGGGAGGAACCTACGAGCAGTACTTC.

This chain joins TRBV5-4 and TRBJ2-3; D possibly matches TRBD1 or TRBD2 (5 bases each). Trimming removed 6 bases from V and 3 bases from J, with 17 bases in between. The CDR3 consists of 15 residues. Germline CDR1 reads SGHNT; CDR2 reads YYREEE (reference sequence). CDR3 DNA: TGTGCCAGCACGACGGTAGAGGGGCTTACAGATACGCAGTATTTT. Translating gives CASTTVEGLTDTQYF.

This rearrangement joins TRBV29-1 to TRBJ1-2; possible D gene TRBD1, 6 bases. CDR1 is SQVTM and CDR2 is ANQGSEA in the germline V gene. The CDR3 sequence is 15 residues long. V lost 7 bases to trimming and J lost 3 bases, with 21 bases between them. The DNA of the CDR3 is TGCAGCGCCTCTCAACGGGGGCAGGGTGACTATGGCTACACCTTC. Amino acid sequence: CSASQRGQGDYGYTF. Full variable domain (missing parts from reference TRBV29-1 and TRBJ1-2): SAVISQKPSRDICQRGTSLTIQCQVDSQVTMMFWYRQQPGQSLTLIATANQGSEATYESGFVIDKFPISRPNLTFSTLTVSNMSPEDSSIYLCSASQRGQGDYGYTFGSGTRLTVV.

V usage is TRBV9 and J usage is TRBJ2-1; possible D gene TRBD2, 6 bases. Trimming cost V 0 bases and J 0 bases, with 10 bases left between them. Germline V gives CDR1 SGDLS, CDR2 YYNGEE. This CDR3 is 16 amino acids long. DNA for the CDR3: TGTGCCAGCAGCGTAGACGCGGGGCACTCCTACAATGAGCAGTTCTTC. Protein sequence: CASSVDAGHSYNEQFF. Filled out from reference TRBV9 and TRBJ2-1, the complete variable domain reads DSGVTQTPKHLITATGQRVTLRCSPRSGDLSVYWYQQSLDQGLQFLIQYYNGEERAKGNILERFSAQQFPDLHSELNLSSLELGDSALYFCASSVDAGHSYNEQFFGPGTRLTVL.